The following is a T cell receptor beta chain sequence with its context. This clone was seen a single time. Its cognate antigen has yet to be identified. The sample holds no much larger clone one base away, and base qualities are not on file. The data were obtained in a study of blood T cell repertoires in COVID-19 (dated by TCRdb to the early 2020s). Regarding the research as a whole: The collaborator samples originated in the United States, Italy and Spain and spanned the acute and convalescent phases of COVID-19. The prospective study material was composed of cDNA or gDNA derived from T cells, B-cell-depleted T cells, or PBMCs. Subjects who had been exposed to COVID-19, were actively infected with it, or had recovered from it provided the deeply sampled blood TCRbeta repertoires that made up the dataset. The repertoires were released in a freely available public database meant as a resource for research on the immune response to SARS-CoV-2. The samples were drawn from the first 160 participants of the ongoing ImmuneRACE study and from over 950 subjects provided by 6 global collaborators. Nearly every sample came with metadata listing a de-identified subject ID, COVID-19 status, age in years and sex. HLA class I and class II types, where available, came from metadata supplied by the sample provider rather than from assay-based typing.

TCRbeta CDR3 regions were amplified from genomic DNA using the immunoSEQ Assay, a bias-controlled multiplex PCR. Per the source publication's procedure: Nucleated cell counts per sample were estimated from amplification of reference gene primers within the assay. Sequence reads were collapsed and filtered to measure the absolute abundance of every unique TCRbeta CDR3 rearrangement. Productive Simpson clonality was computed per sample as the square root of Simpson's diversity index over productive rearrangements. TCRdb took this table from immuneACCESS and kept in-frame rearrangements with V and J called. Such tables lack part of the clones; where checked against another copy, unresolved V genes explain under half of the gap, and the rest is unexplained. V and J calls and clone size follow that table, whereas D and trimming were derived from the DNA. The sample table records 200,000 to 250,000 clones; approximately 80% of these occur just once. Roughly 3.5% of the sample goes to the ten largest clones.

V drops 3 bases and J drops 2 bases, leaving 12 bases in between. Its CDR3 holds 14 amino acids, cysteine through phenylalanine. The DNA shown is the 42-base CDR3, in frame from base 1. CDR1 and CDR2 were assigned from the germline V gene (reference sequence) as SGHNT and YYREEE. Participants in the prospective study were enrolled through a virtual design, were aged about 18 to 89 years, and lived in roughly 24 United States geographic areas. In the prospective study, cohorts were assigned on the basis of participant-reported clinical history obtained from a screening survey and a study questionnaire. For ImmuneRACE Cohort 3, a participant was defined as recovered based on two consecutive negative NP/OP PCR tests, clearance by a healthcare professional, or resolution of symptoms. In the prospective study, mobile phlebotomists collected whole blood, serum and a nasopharyngeal or oropharyngeal swab from each participant. Over an approximately 2-month period, participants in the prospective study had the option of providing additional blood draws and questionnaires. Before DNA extraction, prospective study blood samples were shipped either frozen or at room temperature.

The paper as a whole reports these results and caveats: The quantity of clinical and demographic metadata differed by source and by participant and was supplied without curation.

Rearrangement joined TRBV5-4 to TRBJ2-7; TRBD2 might be the D gene, on 6 matching bases. This clonotype was obtained from a woman aged 60-75 years who had recovered from COVID-19. The sequencing input was PBMCs or T cells enriched from blood (not recorded which). The CDR3 reads CASSSQGLTYEQYF. The bases are TGTGCCAGCAGCTCCCAGGGACTGACCTACGAGCAGTACTTC.